A single sample is the source of the 9 T cell receptor beta chains below, sequenced in a study of response to subunit inactivated influenza vaccine. TCRdb called the RT-PCR reads again in MiXCR, with one record for every CDR3 protein. Among some 500,000 distinct CDR3 sequences listed, about 17% were seen once. Specimen: CD4+ T cells sorted from PBMCs, collected about 23 months after vaccination. These receptors were collected from a man between 50 and 69 years old who received an inactivated influenza vaccine.

This chain links TRBV4-2 with TRBJ2-3; D may be TRBD1 (6 bases). CDR1 is LGHNA and CDR2 is YNFKEQ in the germline V gene. The CDR3 totals 13 residues. Deletions cut 1 base from V and 8 bases from J, with 10 bases between. The CDR3 protein is CASSQAIRGTQYF. In DNA form, the CDR3 reads TGTGCCAGCAGCCAAGCTATCAGGGGTACGCAGTATTTT.

This clonotype was seen many times. The gene calls are TRBV10-3 and TRBJ2-5, with D maybe TRBD1 (6 bases). The CDR3 is 13 residues long. Germline V CDR1 and CDR2: ENHRY, SYGVKD. V gave up 5 bases and J gave up 5 bases, with 12 bases separating them. The CDR3: CAISRQGRETQYF. CDR3 DNA: TGTGCCATCAGTAGGCAGGGGCGGGAGACCCAGTACTTC.

The gene calls are TRBV11-2 and TRBJ2-3, with D tentatively TRBD2 (6 bases). Trimming cost V 8 bases and J 4 bases, with 16 bases left between them. This CDR3 region has 14 residues. From germline, CDR1 is SGHAT and CDR2 FQNNGV. The CDR3 DNA reads TGTGCCAGCCGAGGAGGGCTAGAACCAGATACGCAGTATTTT. Encoded protein: CASRGGLEPDTQYF. Supplemented by reference TRBV11-2 and TRBJ2-3, the full variable domain reads EAGVAQSPRYKIIEKRQSVAFWCNPISGHATLYWYQQILGQGPKLLIQFQNNGVVDDSQLPKDRFSAERLKGVDSTLKIQPAKLEDSAVYLCASRGGLEPDTQYFGPGTRLTVL.

V is TRBV7-2 and J is TRBJ2-2, with no clear D. Germline assignment: CDR1 SGHTA and CDR2 FQGNSA. V lost 1 base, J lost 1 base, and 7 bases lay in between. There are 15 residues in the CDR3. CDR3 in DNA: TGTGCCAGCAGCTTAGTTTCCATGAACACCGGGGAGCTGTTTTTT. This translates into CASSLVSMNTGELFF.

There are a few counts of this clonotype. The chain links TRBV5-1 to TRBJ1-1, with unresolved D. Trimming pared 3 bases from V and 0 bases from J, leaving 12 bases between. Germline V CDR1 and CDR2: SGHRS, YFSETQ. The CDR3 runs to 15 residues. The CDR3 bases are TGCGCCAGCAGCTCTGGATCTTCTTTGAACACTGAAGCTTTCTTT. This sequence encodes CASSSGSSLNTEAFF.

This clonotype has just a few counts. The rearrangement uses TRBV12-3 or TRBV12-4 and TRBJ1-1, with D maybe TRBD1 (5 bases). V gave up 3 bases and J gave up 4 bases, with 21 bases separating them. CDR3 length: 17 amino acids. The chain's CDR3 is CASSFGGGGGYGTEAFF. The CDR3 DNA follows: TGTGCCAGCAGTTTTGGGGGTGGGGGGGGATATGGCACTGAAGCTTTCTTT.

This clonotype appeared a few times. The gene calls are TRBV10-1 and TRBJ2-5; D is possibly TRBD1 (6 bases). V was cut by 11 bases and J by 5 bases, with 18 bases left in between. Per the germline V gene, CDR1 is WNHNN and CDR2 is SYGVQD (reference sequence). CDR3 length: 13 residues. CDR3 sequence: CAAARTVGETQYF. CDR3 in DNA: TGCGCCGCCGCCCGGACAGTGGGGGAGACCCAGTACTTC.

This clonotype was counted between two and nine times. The rearrangement uses TRBV9 and TRBJ2-3, with D possibly matching TRBD2 (6 bases). Per the germline V gene, CDR1 is SGDLS and CDR2 is YYNGEE. This CDR3 is built from 14 residues. V was pared by 4 bases and J by 0 bases, with 9 bases between. The CDR3 sequence is CASSRESSTDTQYF. CDR3 bases: TGTGCCAGCAGCCGGGAGAGTAGCACAGATACGCAGTATTTT.

In its sample, this clonotype was seen a few times. The V and J genes are TRBV20-1 and TRBJ2-7, with 10 bases identical to TRBD2. V was pared by 3 bases and J by 5 bases, with 7 bases of the junction left unmatched. Germline-derived CDR1 and CDR2 are DFQATT and SNEGSKA (reference sequence). The CDR3 length is 14 residues. This CDR3 reads CSARASGGFDEQYF. CDR3 sequence (DNA): TGCAGTGCTAGGGCTAGCGGGGGTTTTGACGAGCAGTACTTC.